The 16 T cell receptor beta chains below all came from one sample that was sequenced in a study of shared clonotypes between healthy human individuals (TCRdb year 2020). Library preparation employed the immunoSEQ multiplex PCR assay. The table comes from immuneACCESS by way of TCRdb, which keeps in-frame sequences with V and J called. Part of the clones is missing from these tables; in studies checked, under half for an unresolved V gene and the rest for unknown reasons. The sample table contains roughly 640,000 clones; only one count was recorded for approximately 97% of them. Jointly, the top ten make up around 0.06% of the sample. The sample comprised naive CD4+ T cells sorted from blood. This specimen's cell subset or site label, per the study, means: CD45RA+ positively selected. Receptor source: a woman in her twenties or thirties in good health.

This clone was counted a single time. The V and J genes are TRBV28 and TRBJ2-3; TRBD2 agrees at 10 bases. The CDR3 contains 16 residues. V was clipped by 7 bases and J by 0 bases; unmatched bases: 7. Germline CDR1 MDHEN, CDR2 SYDVKM. CDR3 DNA sequence: TGTGCCAGCAACCCGGGACTAGCGTATAGCACAGATACGCAGTATTTT. Translation: CASNPGLAYSTDTQYF.

The gene calls are TRBV28 and TRBJ2-5, with no clear D. V lost 3 bases to trimming and J lost 5 bases, with 10 bases between them. Germline loops: CDR1 MDHEN, CDR2 SYDVKM. This CDR3 spans 13 amino acids. The CDR3 nucleotides are TGTGCCAGCAGTTTTCCCCCGACGGAGACCCAGTACTTC. It specifies CASSFPPTETQYF. Looking up the rest from reference TRBV28 and TRBJ2-5 gives the full variable domain: DVKVTQSSRYLVKRTGEKVFLECVQDMDHENMFWYRQDPGLGLRLIYFSYDVKMKEKGDIPEGYSVSREKKERFSLILESASTNQTSMYLCASSFPPTETQYFGPGTRLLVL.

This chain links TRBV11-2 with TRBJ2-5; TRBD1 matches at 8 bases. CDR3 length: 13 amino acids. Germline values: CDR1 SGHAT, CDR2 FQNNGV. Trimming at V came to 4 bases and at J to 4 bases, leaving 2 bases not matched to a gene. The CDR3 DNA follows: TGTGCCAGCAGCTCGGGACAGGCAGAGACCCAGTACTTC. Translated: CASSSGQAETQYF.

The V call is TRBV29-1, the J call TRBJ2-7; perhaps TRBD2 as D (6 bases). The CDR3 is made up of 14 amino acids. Germline V gives CDR1 SQVTM, CDR2 ANQGSEA. Trimming took 2 bases from V and 0 from J, leaving 11 bases between them. In nucleotides, the CDR3 is TGCAGCGTTGAACGGGGAGCGGGCTCCTACGAGCAGTACTTC. It is translated as CSVERGAGSYEQYF.

The V gene is TRBV30, the J gene TRBJ1-6, with 10 bases aligning to TRBD1. CDR1 is GTSNPN, CDR2 SVGIG, per germline (reference sequence). The trim removed 5 bases at V and 7 bases at J, leaving 8 bases unmatched. This CDR3 has 15 residues. The CDR3 spells CAWEKTGGDNSPLHF. CDR3 sequence (DNA): TGTGCCTGGGAGAAGACAGGGGGCGACAATTCACCCCTCCACTTT.

V usage is TRBV7-1 and J usage is TRBJ2-7, with 9 bases lining up with TRBD2. TRBV7-1 is designated an ORF whose function remains uncertain. V trimming: 4 bases; J trimming: 0 bases; junction bases outside the gene matches: 10. CDR3 length: 17 residues. The DNA for the CDR3 is TGTGCCAGCAGCTTATATCATTCTAGCGGGGACTCCTACGAGCAGTACTTC. It specifies CASSLYHSSGDSYEQYF.

The chain is built from TRBV6-5 and TRBJ2-7; D may be TRBD2 (5 bases). Trimming cost V 0 bases and J 1 base, with 13 bases left between them. CDR1 is MNHEY and CDR2 is SVGAGI in the germline V gene. The length of the CDR3 is 16 residues. As DNA, the CDR3 is TGTGCCAGCAGTTACTCGACTCTAGCCAATTCCTACGAGCAGTACTTC. This translates into CASSYSTLANSYEQYF.

This clone was found once. The genes are TRBV6-5 and TRBJ2-5; D uncertain. The CDR3 covers 15 residues. Trimming pared 0 bases from V and 3 bases from J, leaving 11 bases between. Per germline, CDR1 MNHEY and CDR2 SVGAGI. The CDR3 bases are TGTGCCAGCAGTTACTCTGACGGAGCCAAAGAGACCCAGTACTTC. It specifies CASSYSDGAKETQYF.

The V and J genes are TRBV11-2 and TRBJ1-2; no firm D call. The CDR3 is 15 residues long. CDR1 SGHAT and CDR2 FQNNGV come from the germline V gene. Trimming took 5 bases from V and 9 from J, leaving 22 bases between them. The chain's CDR3 is CASSVSRRGGLSYTF. In DNA form, the CDR3 reads TGTGCCAGCAGCGTATCAAGACGGGGAGGCTTGAGCTACACCTTC.

The V call is TRBV7-9, the J call TRBJ1-1, with TRBD1 matching 7 bases. Germline V gives CDR1 SEHNR, CDR2 FQNEAQ (reference sequence). Trimming removed 1 base from V and 0 bases from J; junction bases left unmatched: 2. The CDR3 loop spans 15 amino acids. The CDR3 loop reads CASSLDGTVNTEAFF. The DNA for the CDR3 is TGTGCCAGCAGCTTAGATGGGACAGTGAACACTGAAGCTTTCTTT.

The rearrangement links TRBV14 to TRBJ2-1; no definite D call. Trimming shortened V by 0 bases and J by 1 base, and 13 bases separated the two germline ends. CDR1 is SGHDN, CDR2 FVKESK, per germline. The length of the CDR3 is 17 residues. CDR3 sequence: CASSQDRRYFSYNEQFF. The CDR3 bases are TGTGCCAGCAGCCAAGATCGAAGATATTTTTCCTACAATGAGCAGTTCTTC.

The rearrangement uses TRBV5-6 and TRBJ2-7; D may be TRBD2 (7 bases). Per the germline V gene, CDR1 is SGHDT and CDR2 is YYEEEE. CDR3 length equals 13 residues. Trimming took 4 bases from V and 7 from J, leaving 15 bases between them. For the CDR3, the DNA is TGTGCCAGCAGCCGGAGGGGGGGCTGGGAGCAGTACTTC. Protein sequence: CASSRRGGWEQYF.

V usage is TRBV5-8 and J usage is TRBJ2-3; tentative D call: TRBD2 (5 bases). This CDR3 has 17 residues. Germline V gene lookup returns CDR1 SGHTS and CDR2 YDEGEE. The V and J ends lost 2 bases and 0 bases respectively, with 16 bases between them. DNA for the CDR3: TGTGCCAGCAGCTTAGAGGGCCCACTAGTAAGCACAGATACGCAGTATTTT. Its protein product is CASSLEGPLVSTDTQYF.

This clone was observed once. The chain links TRBV18 to TRBJ2-1; the match to TRBD2 covers 9 bases. Germline trimming cut 0 bases from V and 4 bases from J; bases unmatched to any gene: 4. Germline CDR1 is KGHSH and CDR2 is LQKENI. The CDR3 runs to 16 residues. CDR3 amino acids: CASSPPFTSGYNEQFF. In nucleotides, the CDR3 is TGTGCCAGCTCACCACCGTTTACTAGCGGGTACAATGAGCAGTTCTTC.

V and J are TRBV6-4 and TRBJ2-3, with a tentative D call TRBD1 (6 bases). Trimming cost V 2 bases and J 0 bases, with 9 bases left between them. The CDR3 sequence is 15 residues long. CDR1 and CDR2 from the germline V gene are MRHNA and SNTAGT. CDR3 region: CASSDPGASTDTQYF. The CDR3 DNA reads as TGTGCCAGCAGTGACCCAGGGGCTAGCACAGATACGCAGTATTTT.

This clone was detected only once. This chain uses TRBV11-2 with TRBJ2-7; TRBD1 matches at 9 bases. J lost 3 bases, V lost 2 bases, and 8 bases had no gene match. Per germline, CDR1 SGHAT and CDR2 FQNNGV. The CDR3 consists of 16 residues. CDR3 amino acids: CASSLPTRTGDYEQYF. CDR3 bases: TGTGCCAGCAGCTTACCAACCAGGACAGGGGACTACGAGCAGTACTTC.